Below, 22 T cell receptor beta chains from the same sample are listed, as sequenced in a study of blood T cell repertoires in COVID-19. The assay was immunoSEQ multiplex PCR, and TCRdb's table has in-frame clones only and misses some. This repertoire shows roughly 230,000 clones, 84% found once; its top ten account for about 4%. Sequences were obtained from peripheral blood. These receptors came from a man aged 45 to 65 with acute or convalescent COVID-19.

The chain is built from TRBV10-2 and TRBJ1-6; 9 positions match TRBD1. Per the germline V gene, CDR1 is WSHSY and CDR2 is SAAADI. The CDR3 loop spans 15 amino acids. V trimming: 3 bases; J trimming: 8 bases; junction bases outside the gene matches: 5. CDR3 coding DNA: TGCGCCAGCAGTGACCGCGGACAGGGGTATTCACCCCTCCACTTT. Its translation is CASSDRGQGYSPLHF.

The V call is TRBV28, the J call TRBJ1-6; 7 positions agree with TRBD1. Germline CDR1 is MDHEN and CDR2 is SYDVKM. CDR3 size: 15 residues. Losses at the gene ends were 2 bases for V and 12 bases for J; bases not matched to a gene: 10. In nucleotides, the CDR3 is TGTGCCAGCAGTTTAGTCCGGCAGACAGGGAGACCCCTCCACTTT. This sequence encodes CASSLVRQTGRPLHF. The variable domain in full, with the rest retrieved from reference TRBV28 and TRBJ1-6, is DVKVTQSSRYLVKRTGEKVFLECVQDMDHENMFWYRQDPGLGLRLIYFSYDVKMKEKGDIPEGYSVSREKKERFSLILESASTNQTSMYLCASSLVRQTGRPLHFGNGTRLTVT.

This clone showed up just once. This chain connects TRBV4-1 to TRBJ2-1; 10 positions agree with TRBD2. Germline V gene sequence: CDR1 MGHRA, CDR2 YSYEKL. The CDR3 sequence is 16 residues long. The J segment lost 4 bases and the V segment lost 2 bases, leaving 5 bases of the junction unmatched. This CDR3 reads CASSQQYSGGYNEQFF. CDR3 bases: TGCGCCAGCAGCCAACAATATAGCGGGGGGTACAATGAGCAGTTCTTC.

The V gene is TRBV6-5, the J gene TRBJ1-1; 8 nucleotides align to TRBD1. Germline V gene sequence: CDR1 MNHEY, CDR2 SVGAGI. CDR3 length equals 14 residues. The V segment lost 6 bases and the J segment 1 base; nucleotides outside the gene matches: 4. The CDR3 sequence: CASSLDRANTEAFF. The CDR3 DNA follows: TGTGCCAGCAGCCTGGACAGGGCGAACACTGAAGCTTTCTTT.

This chain joins TRBV11-3 and TRBJ2-7; 11 bases line up with TRBD2. V shed 5 bases and J 6 bases; nucleotides not matched to a gene: 9. The germline CDR1 and CDR2 sequences are SGHNT and YENEEA. This CDR3 spans 15 amino acids. The CDR3 loop is CASSKTLAGAVEQYF. Written as DNA, the CDR3 is TGTGCCAGCAGCAAAACACTAGCGGGAGCCGTCGAGCAGTACTTC.

The DNA of the CDR3 is TGTGCCAGCAGCTTAGTCGGGACACTTGCCCAGGCAACTAATGAAAAACTGTTTTTT. The encoded protein is CASSLVGTLAQATNEKLFF. J is TRBJ1-4 and V is TRBV7-9; the D gene is possibly TRBD1 (6 bases). The CDR3 contains 19 residues. With 1 base removed from V and 0 bases from J, the gap between germline ends came to 18 bases. CDR1 is SEHNR, CDR2 FQNEAQ, per germline (reference sequence).

On this clone itself: Distinct nucleotide sequences in the sample also encode this CDR3. The rearrangement uses TRBV5-1 and TRBJ2-7, with D perhaps TRBD2 (5 bases). The CDR3 has 12 residues. Germline lookup yields CDR1 SGHRS and CDR2 YFSETQ. The V and J ends lost 0 bases and 5 bases respectively, with 6 bases between them. Here the CDR3 DNA reads TGCGCCAGCAGCTTGGCGCGGGACGAGCAGTACTTC. Translating it yields CASSLARDEQYF.

The V and J genes are TRBV4-1 and TRBJ1-2, with 8 positions matching TRBD1. Trimming cost V 1 base and J 5 bases; bases outside gene matches: 9. Germline V gene data show CDR1 as MGHRA and CDR2 as YSYEKL. The CDR3 has 16 amino acids. CDR3 amino acids: CASSQGGTGGRYGYTF. The CDR3 bases are TGCGCCAGCAGCCAAGGGGGAACAGGGGGGAGATATGGCTACACCTTC.

The chain couples TRBV7-9 to TRBJ1-1; TRBD1 aligns across 7 bases. The CDR3 spans 13 residues. CDR1 is SEHNR, CDR2 FQNEAQ, per germline (reference sequence). V lost 3 bases to trimming and J lost 5 bases; unmatched junction nucleotides: 3. DNA for the CDR3: TGTGCCAGCAGCTTTGACAGGGATACTGAAGCTTTCTTT. Amino acid sequence: CASSFDRDTEAFF.

The V and J genes are TRBV6-8 and TRBJ2-2; 7 bases align to TRBD1. The CDR3 runs to 15 residues. Germline V CDR1 and CDR2: MNHGY, SAAAGT. V was clipped by 10 bases and J by 0 bases; unmatched bases: 8. CDR3 coding DNA: TGTGCCAAAACGAGGGGGCACACGAACACCGGGGAGCTGTTTTTT. Protein product: CAKTRGHTNTGELFF.

The chain is built from TRBV19 and TRBJ2-7; possibly TRBD1 for D (7 bases). CDR3 length: 14 residues. CDR1 and CDR2 from the germline V gene are LNHDA and SQIVND (reference sequence). V was trimmed by 6 bases and J by 3 bases, leaving 15 bases between them. CDR3 amino acids: CASSINRGGYEQYF. The CDR3 nucleotides are TGTGCCAGTAGCATAAACAGGGGAGGCTACGAGCAGTACTTC.

The CDR3 loop is CASRPYIGTSGSIGSYNEQFF. CDR3 DNA: TGTGCCAGCAGGCCCTACATAGGGACTAGCGGGAGTATAGGTTCCTACAATGAGCAGTTCTTC. The J gene is TRBJ2-1, the V gene TRBV3-1 (or the pseudogene TRBV3-2); TRBD2 matches at 14 bases. The CDR3 totals 21 residues. Germline CDR1 and CDR2: LGHDT and YNNKEL (reference sequence). J lost 1 base, V lost 6 bases, and 17 bases had no gene match.

The chain has TRBV4-2 and TRBJ1-5; D remains unclear. The germline V and J ends were trimmed by 2 bases and 1 base, with 12 bases remaining between them. Per the germline V gene, CDR1 is LGHNA and CDR2 is YNFKEQ. CDR3 length: 16 residues. Written as DNA, the CDR3 is TGTGCCAGCAGCCAACACCGGACTGCGAGCAATCAGCCCCAGCATTTT. Encoded protein: CASSQHRTASNQPQHF.

The V gene is TRBV14, the J gene TRBJ1-1; possible D gene TRBD1, 5 bases. The V gene's germline CDR1 is SGHDN and CDR2 FVKESK. V gave up 6 bases and J gave up 5 bases, with 16 bases separating them. The CDR3 runs to 14 residues. The CDR3 protein is CASRPSGADTEAFF. As DNA, the CDR3 is TGTGCCAGCAGGCCTTCTGGGGCAGATACTGAAGCTTTCTTT.

The J gene is TRBJ1-4, the V gene TRBV5-1; TRBD1 is a possible D gene (6 bases). The CDR3 contains 16 residues. V shed 5 bases and J shed 0 bases, with 14 bases lying between them. CDR1 and CDR2 from the germline V gene are SGHRS and YFSETQ. In DNA, the CDR3 is TGCGCCAGCAGTTTAAGACAGGTCGCAACTAATGAAAAACTGTTTTTT. Amino acid sequence: CASSLRQVATNEKLFF.

In this sample, this clone turned up once. The chain links TRBV28 to TRBJ1-2; weak D call: TRBD1 (6 bases). CDR1 is MDHEN and CDR2 is SYDVKM in the germline V gene. V lost 6 bases and J lost 4, with 18 bases in between. CDR3 length equals 15 residues. The CDR3 DNA sequence: TGTGCCAGCAGCTCGGATTGGACAGACGTCTATGGCTACACCTTC. Translation: CASSSDWTDVYGYTF.

The chain links TRBV30 to TRBJ1-2; 7 bases agree with TRBD1. V gave up 4 bases and J gave up 5 bases; unmatched junction bases: 7. In germline, CDR1 is GTSNPN, CDR2 SVGIG (reference sequence). The length of the CDR3 is 13 residues. CDR3 protein: CAWTSGGNYGYTF. The CDR3 DNA sequence: TGTGCCTGGACTTCAGGGGGTAATTATGGCTACACCTTC.

V and J are TRBV19 and TRBJ1-5, with 7 bases matching TRBD1. The germline V gene has CDR1 LNHDA and CDR2 SQIVND (reference sequence). Trimming at V came to 3 bases and at J to 3 bases, leaving 5 bases not matched to a gene. CDR3 length: 15 residues. The CDR3 sequence is CASSMTGQHNQPQHF. CDR3 nucleotides: TGTGCCAGTAGTATGACGGGACAGCACAATCAGCCCCAGCATTTT.

This chain joins TRBV19 and TRBJ2-1; 9 bases are a match to TRBD2. Germline-derived CDR1 and CDR2 are LNHDA and SQIVND (reference sequence). Unmatched junction bases numbered 3, after V lost 3 bases and J lost 6 bases. The CDR3 is 14 residues long. The CDR3 sequence is CASSIASGTNEQFF. CDR3 in DNA: TGTGCCAGTAGTATCGCTAGCGGGACCAATGAGCAGTTCTTC.

The chain links TRBV28 to TRBJ2-7, with TRBD1 as a possible D gene (6 bases). The V end lost 6 bases, the J end lost 5 bases, and 17 bases lay between the germline ends. Germline lookup yields CDR1 MDHEN and CDR2 SYDVKM. CDR3 length: 14 amino acids. The CDR3 region is CASRATGPFHEQYF. In DNA form, the CDR3 reads TGTGCCAGCAGGGCGACAGGACCTTTCCACGAGCAGTACTTC.

V is TRBV13 and J is TRBJ2-2; 8 bases agree with TRBD1. CDR1 is PRHDT and CDR2 is FYEKMQ in the germline V gene (reference sequence). The CDR3 has 14 amino acids. V dropped 3 bases and J dropped 4; count of bases not matched to a gene: 1. This CDR3 is CASSLDRATGELFF. The CDR3, as DNA: TGTGCCAGCAGCTTGGACAGGGCCACCGGGGAGCTGTTTTTT.

This clone came up once. The rearrangement links TRBV7-8 to TRBJ1-4, with unresolved D. This CDR3 comprises 15 residues. Germline values: CDR1 SGHVS, CDR2 FQNEAQ. V was clipped by 6 bases and J by 7 bases, with 18 bases between them. CDR3 residues: CASSSGVVKGEKLFF. DNA of the CDR3: TGTGCCAGCAGTTCCGGGGTTGTTAAGGGTGAAAAACTGTTTTTT.